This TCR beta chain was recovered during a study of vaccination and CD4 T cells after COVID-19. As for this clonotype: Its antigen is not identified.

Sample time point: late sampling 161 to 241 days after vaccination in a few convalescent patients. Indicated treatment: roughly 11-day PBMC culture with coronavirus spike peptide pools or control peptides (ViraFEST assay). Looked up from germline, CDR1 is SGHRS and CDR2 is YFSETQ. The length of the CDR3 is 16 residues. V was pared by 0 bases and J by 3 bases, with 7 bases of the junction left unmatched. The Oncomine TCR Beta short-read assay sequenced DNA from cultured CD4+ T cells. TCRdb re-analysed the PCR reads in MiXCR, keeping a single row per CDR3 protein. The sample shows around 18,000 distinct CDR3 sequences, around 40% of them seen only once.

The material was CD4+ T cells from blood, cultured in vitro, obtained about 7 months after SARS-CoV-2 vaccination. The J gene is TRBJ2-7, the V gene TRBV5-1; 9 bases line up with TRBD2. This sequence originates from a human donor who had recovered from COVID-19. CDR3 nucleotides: TGCGCCAGCAGCTTGGGTGGTAGCGGGAGTTACTACGAGCAGTACTTC. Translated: CASSLGGSGSYYEQYF.